These T cell receptor beta chains were read from a single sample in a study of cytomegalovirus exposure and HLA in healthy donors. Clones were sequenced by immunoSEQ multiplex PCR, and TCRdb holds only the in-frame ones, with some missing. Among roughly 150,000 clones, around nine tenths were seen once, and the ten largest hold about 3.5%. Sequenced sample: PBMCs. The origin of the receptors is a woman in her late teens or twenties in good health and CMV-seropositive. Both conserved end residues are part of each CDR3. The D gene is left open where the match is weak. Only some rows state a clone size, as once, few, many or a class for expanded clones.

>TRBV28|NA|TRBJ2-6|NA
TGTGCCAGCAAAACCGGGGGACCTGGGGCCAACGTCCTGACTTTC
CASKTGGPGANVLTF
>TRBV4-1|NA|TRBJ2-5|TRBD2
TGCGCCAGCAGCCAAGTCGGACTAGCGGTCGCGACCCAGTACTTC
CASSQVGLAVATQYF
>TRBV19|NA|TRBJ2-7|NA
TGTGCCAGTACAGAGGGAGCTGGTGTGGGCGAGCAGTACTTC
CASTEGAGVGEQYF
>TRBV30|NA|TRBJ2-7|TRBD2
TGTGCCTGGAGTGTACCCAGGACTAGCGGGAGGCCCTACGAGCAGTACTTC
CAWSVPRTSGRPYEQYF
>TRBV7-2|NA|TRBJ2-1|TRBD2
TGTGCCAGCAGCTTCGGACTAGCGGGAGGGCCCTACAATGAGCAGTTCTTC
CASSFGLAGGPYNEQFF
>TRBV27|NA|TRBJ2-3|NA
TGTGCCAGCAGTTTATCTTATCTATCCCAGTATTTT
CASSLSYLSQYF
>TRBV5-6|NA|TRBJ2-2|NA
TGTGCCAGCAGCTTGTCGGGGTTGACGAACACCGGGGAGCTGTTTTTT
CASSLSGLTNTGELFF
>TRBV29-1|NA|TRBJ1-1|TRBD1
TGCAGCGTTGAAGAGGGACAGGGGGTCACTGAAGCTTTCTTT
CSVEEGQGVTEAFF
>TRBV28|once|TRBJ1-2|TRBD1
TGTGCCAGCAGCATGGGACAGGAAGGGGGCTACACCTTC
CASSMGQEGGYTF
>TRBV19|NA|TRBJ2-7|TRBD1
TGTGCCAGTACCCTTGGGACAGGGAGGACCTACGAGCAGTACTTC
CASTLGTGRTYEQYF
>TRBV6-1|NA|TRBJ2-1|NA
TGTGCCAGCAGTAAAAACACGGGGTCCTACAATGAGCAGTTCTTC
CASSKNTGSYNEQFF
>TRBV15|once|TRBJ2-3|NA
TGTGCCACCAGCAGAGTGGGGGGGCGCACAGATACGCAGTATTTT
CATSRVGGRTDTQYF
>TRBV4-3|NA|TRBJ1-5|NA
TGCGCCAGCAGCCAAATCTCGGGCAATCAGCCCCAGCATTTT
CASSQISGNQPQHF
>TRBV9|few|TRBJ2-5|TRBD2
TGTGCCAGCAGCGTAGGGGTAGCGGGAGCAATGGAGACCCAGTACTTC
CASSVGVAGAMETQYF
>TRBV7-6|NA|TRBJ2-1|NA
TGTGCCAGCAGCTTCATGCAGGTTGCTTACAATGAGCAGTTCTTC
CASSFMQVAYNEQFF
>TRBV30|once|TRBJ2-1|TRBD2
TGTGCCTGGACTAGCGGGAGGGCCGGAAATGAGCAGTTCTTC
CAWTSGRAGNEQFF
>TRBV6-1|NA|TRBJ1-5|NA
TGTGCCAGCAGTGGTAGGACAGACCATCAGCCCCAGCATTTT
CASSGRTDHQPQHF
>TRBV5-1|NA|TRBJ2-2|TRBD2
TGCGCCAGCAGCTTGGTGGGACTAGCGGCTGGGGAGCTGTTTTTT
CASSLVGLAAGELFF
>TRBV5-1|NA|TRBJ1-1|TRBD1
TGCGCCAGCAGCAATGGACAGGGCCGGTACACTGAAGCTTTCTTT
CASSNGQGRYTEAFF
>TRBV5-1|NA|TRBJ2-2|TRBD2
TGCGCCAGCAGCTTGAAGGGAGGACTAGCGGGACCTCGTGGAGGGACCGGGGAGCTGTTTTTT
CASSLKGGLAGPRGGTGELFF
>TRBV15|NA|TRBJ2-1|TRBD2
TGTGCCACCAGCAGAGATTCTAGCGGGTCCTACAATGAGCAGTTCTTC
CATSRDSSGSYNEQFF
>TRBV7-2|NA|TRBJ1-1|NA
TGTGCCAGCAGCCCGTGGACAGTCCGGTCTGAAGCTTTCTTT
CASSPWTVRSEAFF
>TRBV5-1|few|TRBJ2-3|TRBD2
TGCGCCAGCCTACTAGCGGGAGGCGGAGATACGCAGTATTTT
CASLLAGGGDTQYF
>TRBV9|once|TRBJ2-4|NA
TGTGCCAGCAGCGAGGGGGATTTAGCCAAAAACATTCAGTACTTC
CASSEGDLAKNIQYF
>TRBV27|NA|TRBJ2-7|TRBD1
TGTGCCAGCAGCGCCTACACAGGGGGCTACGAGCAGTACTTC
CASSAYTGGYEQYF
>TRBV7-8|NA|TRBJ2-7|TRBD1
TGTGCCAGCAGCTTAGTCGGGACAGGGGCCTACGAGCAGTACTTC
CASSLVGTGAYEQYF
>TRBV5-1|NA|TRBJ2-1|NA
TGCGCCAGCAGCTTGGGGGGGCTCAATGAGCAGTTCTTC
CASSLGGLNEQFF
>TRBV11-3|NA|TRBJ2-7|NA
TGTGCCAGCAGCTGGGGTGGGAGAGGCAACGAGCAGTACTTC
CASSWGGRGNEQYF
>TRBV10-1|NA|TRBJ2-7|NA
TGCGCCAGCAGTGGTCCAAACCGGGACTCCGAGCAGTACTTC
CASSGPNRDSEQYF
>TRBV28|NA|TRBJ1-3|NA
TGTGCCAGCAGTTTCTCAGGGACTGGAAACACCATATATTTT
CASSFSGTGNTIYF
>TRBV7-9|NA|TRBJ2-5|TRBD1
TGTGCCAGCAGCCCATTAGGGGGCTCAGGACCGGAGACCCAGTACTTC
CASSPLGGSGPETQYF
>TRBV19|NA|TRBJ1-2|TRBD1
TGTGCCAGTAGCCCCGCCCGGGACAGGATAAACTATTATGGCTACACCTTC
CASSPARDRINYYGYTF
>TRBV6-5|NA|TRBJ1-1|NA
TGTGCCAGCACCCACACGGGAGGGGCACCTGAAGCTTTCTTT
CASTHTGGAPEAFF
>TRBV15|NA|TRBJ1-1|NA
TGTGCCACCAGCAGAGAATCGGAAGGGAGTAAAGAAGCTTTCTTT
CATSRESEGSKEAFF
>TRBV7-9|NA|TRBJ1-1|NA
TGTGCCAGCATAGCCGGGGGGAGCACTGAAGCTTTCTTT
CASIAGGSTEAFF
>TRBV14|few|TRBJ2-7|TRBD2
TGTGCCAGCAGCCCCCTTATAGGGAGGGACGAGCAGTACTTC
CASSPLIGRDEQYF
>TRBV11-2|NA|TRBJ2-7|TRBD2
TGTGCCAGCAGCTTAGCTCATAGCGGGAGGGCCTACGAGCAGTACTTC
CASSLAHSGRAYEQYF
>TRBV9|NA|TRBJ2-1|TRBD2
TGTGCCAGCAGCGTAGGTCCGAGGACTAGCGGGAGAGACGATGAGCAGTTCTTC
CASSVGPRTSGRDDEQFF
>TRBV30|NA|TRBJ1-3|NA
TGTGCCTGGAGTGGAGCAGGGTACTCTGGAAACACCATATATTTT
CAWSGAGYSGNTIYF
>TRBV11-3|NA|TRBJ2-7|NA
TGTGCCAGCAGCTTAGTTCACAGGGAAGAGCAGTACTTC
CASSLVHREEQYF
>TRBV6-4|few|TRBJ2-3|TRBD2
TGTGCCAGCAAGGGGACTAGCGGGAGCGCAGATACGCAGTATTTT
CASKGTSGSADTQYF
>TRBV4-1|NA|TRBJ2-7|NA
TGCGCCAGCAGCCACCCCGACTTCTACGAGCAGTACTTC
CASSHPDFYEQYF
>TRBV30|NA|TRBJ1-5|NA
TGTGCCTGGGGGGGAGCAAAACAGGGTTTGGGCAATCAGCCCCAGCATTTT
CAWGGAKQGLGNQPQHF
>TRBV29-1|NA|TRBJ1-1|NA
TGCAGCGTTGAAGTTATTGGAGTGGGGAGGGGTAGCGGCACTGAAGCTTTCTTT
CSVEVIGVGRGSGTEAFF
>TRBV5-1|NA|TRBJ1-2|TRBD1
TGCGCCAGCAGTGAAACAGGGGGCGCCTACGGCTACACCTTC
CASSETGGAYGYTF
>TRBV28|NA|TRBJ2-7|TRBD2
TGTGCCAGCAGTCTCCGGACTAGCGGCGAGCAGTACTTC
CASSLRTSGEQYF
>TRBV6-5|NA|TRBJ2-5|NA
TGTGCCAGCACCACTACTTGGAGCCGTCAAGAGACCCAGTACTTC
CASTTTWSRQETQYF
>TRBV7-3|NA|TRBJ1-1|NA
TGTGCCAGCAGCTTAACTGGGAACAGGGAGGGGACTGAAGCTTTCTTT
CASSLTGNREGTEAFF
>TRBV11-3|NA|TRBJ2-7|TRBD2
TGTGCCAGCAGCTCAGCGGGAGGGCCCCAGTACGAGCAGTACTTC
CASSSAGGPQYEQYF
>TRBV27|once|TRBJ2-3|NA
TGTGCCACCTCGCCGGGTCGTCTCAGCACAGATACGCAGTATTTT
CATSPGRLSTDTQYF
>TRBV4-2|once|TRBJ2-1|TRBD2
TGTGCCAGCAGCCCGACTAGCGGGAGGTCGGTTGAGCAGTTCTTC
CASSPTSGRSVEQFF
>TRBV29-1|NA|TRBJ1-2|NA
TGCAGCGTCGGTTCGGACTCATCCTATGGCTACACCTTC
CSVGSDSSYGYTF
>TRBV7-9|NA|TRBJ2-5|NA
TGTGCCAGCAGCTTAGGTTTGGGGGGAGAGACCCAGTACTTC
CASSLGLGGETQYF
>TRBV28|few|TRBJ1-5|TRBD1
TGTGCCAGCACTACAGGGGGCGCGTTGGTCGATCAGCCCCAGCATTTT
CASTTGGALVDQPQHF
>TRBV9|NA|TRBJ1-2|NA
TGTGCCAGCAGCGCATCAGGTTATGGCTACACCTTC
CASSASGYGYTF
>TRBV11-3|NA|TRBJ1-2|TRBD1
TGTGCCAGCAGCTATCGGACAGGGGATGGCTACACCTTC
CASSYRTGDGYTF
>TRBV4-2|NA|TRBJ2-2|NA
TGTGCCAGCAGCCAAGATCTTATGGGAGACGACACCGGGGAGCTGTTTTTT
CASSQDLMGDDTGELFF